A selection of T cell receptor beta chains follows, all from one sample in a study of blood T cell repertoires in COVID-19. This table comes from immunoSEQ multiplex PCR, and its TCRdb copy is limited to in-frame clones, with some not included. The sample records more than 70,000 clones, 80% to 90% being singletons. The material sequenced was peripheral blood. These receptors were taken from a man aged 50-60 years with active COVID-19. CDR3s include the opening cysteine and the closing phenylalanine or tryptophan. D genes are given only for firm matches. Size tells how often a clone was seen (once, few, many) or the class of an expanded clone, and some rows leave it out.

NA,TRBJ2-7,NA,TRBV11-1,CASSYWSSYEQYF,TGTGCCAGCAGCTACTGGAGTTCCTACGAGCAGTACTTC
once,TRBJ1-1,TRBD1,TRBV6-2/TRBV6-3,CASSWDRMNTEAFF,TGTGCCAGCAGCTGGGACAGGATGAACACTGAAGCTTTCTTT
NA,TRBJ1-2,TRBD1,TRBV2,CASSRGQGLSIDGYTF,TGTGCCAGCAGTAGGGGACAGGGGTTAAGTATTGATGGCTACACCTTC
NA,TRBJ2-1,NA,TRBV7-2,CASPQVVF,TGTGCCAGCCCTCAGGTGGTCTTC
NA,TRBJ1-5,TRBD1,TRBV4-1,CASSQDPGQGWQPQHF,TGCGCCAGCAGCCAAGATCCGGGACAGGGATGGCAGCCCCAGCATTTT
NA,TRBJ1-2,TRBD1,TRBV4-3,CASSQEGTANYGYTF,TGCGCCAGCAGCCAAGAAGGGACAGCAAACTATGGCTACACCTTC
NA,TRBJ2-3,NA,TRBV24-1,CATSDPDPRRDTQYF,TGTGCCACCAGTGATCCGGACCCCCGGAGGGATACGCAGTATTTT
NA,TRBJ1-1,NA,TRBV27,CASSLLGARAFF,TGTGCCAGCAGTCTTCTCGGCGCGCGGGCTTTCTTT
NA,TRBJ2-7,NA,TRBV2,CASRRDGPSGYEQYF,TGTGCCAGCAGGCGGGACGGACCCTCGGGGTACGAGCAGTACTTC
NA,TRBJ2-1,TRBD1,TRBV5-1,CASSLQGSPYNEQFF,TGCGCCAGCAGCTTACAGGGGAGCCCCTACAATGAGCAGTTCTTC
NA,TRBJ2-7,NA,TRBV3-1/TRBV3-2,CASSRGGYEQYF,TGTGCCAGCAGCAGGGGGGGCTACGAGCAGTACTTC
NA,TRBJ1-4,NA,TRBV29-1,CSVESAGHGPEKLFF,TGCAGCGTTGAATCGGCTGGACACGGCCCCGAAAAACTGTTTTTT
NA,TRBJ2-3,TRBD2,TRBV7-2,CASSFSGADTQYF,TGTGCCAGCAGCTTCAGCGGGGCAGATACGCAGTATTTT
NA,TRBJ1-2,TRBD1,TRBV27,CASGGGTGMYGYTF,TGTGCCAGCGGGGGAGGGACAGGGATGTATGGCTACACCTTC
once,TRBJ2-1,NA,TRBV27,CASSPTPNLGGNEQFF,TGTGCCAGCAGTCCAACCCCAAACCTCGGGGGCAATGAGCAGTTCTTC
NA,TRBJ1-1,TRBD1,TRBV18,CASSPRRDRDPTEAFF,TGTGCCAGCTCACCTAGACGGGACAGGGATCCCACTGAAGCTTTCTTT
NA,TRBJ2-2,NA,TRBV9,CASSVVAGNTGELFF,TGTGCCAGCAGCGTAGTTGCAGGGAACACCGGGGAGCTGTTTTTT
NA,TRBJ2-2,NA,TRBV30,CAWSGQYTGELFF,TGTGCCTGGAGCGGACAGTACACCGGGGAGCTGTTTTTT
NA,TRBJ2-7,TRBD2,TRBV28,CASTSLAGAPYEQYF,TGTGCCAGCACTTCCCTAGCGGGGGCACCCTACGAGCAGTACTTC
NA,TRBJ2-3,TRBD2,TRBV6-5,CASSLAGRTDTQYF,TGTGCCAGCAGTCTAGCGGGTCGCACAGATACGCAGTATTTT
NA,TRBJ2-7,NA,TRBV5-1,CASSWQDLEDEQYF,TGCGCCAGCAGCTGGCAGGATCTTGAAGACGAGCAGTACTTC
NA,TRBJ1-4,NA,TRBV10-2,CASSESRTNEKLFF,TGCGCCAGCAGTGAGTCGAGAACTAATGAAAAACTGTTTTTT
NA,TRBJ1-3,NA,TRBV7-2,CASSLQGWIGNTIYF,TGTGCCAGCAGCTTACAGGGGTGGATTGGAAACACCATATATTTT
NA,TRBJ2-1,TRBD1,TRBV7-2,CASSLGQGAYNEQFF,TGTGCCAGCAGCTTAGGGCAGGGGGCCTACAATGAGCAGTTCTTC
NA,TRBJ2-7,NA,TRBV5-6,CASSLTDSVEVQYF,TGTGCCAGCAGCTTGACGGACAGCGTGGAGGTCCAGTACTTC
NA,TRBJ1-6,TRBD1,TRBV7-9,CAIRRDSNSPLHF,TGTGCCATTAGGAGGGACAGTAATTCACCCCTCCACTTT
once,TRBJ1-4,TRBD1,TRBV28,CASSSRQGVWEKLFF,TGTGCCAGCAGTAGTAGACAGGGAGTTTGGGAAAAACTGTTTTTT
NA,TRBJ1-5,NA,TRBV19,CASRGPGNQPQHF,TGTGCCAGTAGGGGCCCGGGAAATCAGCCCCAGCATTTT
once,TRBJ2-7,NA,TRBV11-2,CASSSRRYEQYF,TGTGCCAGCAGCTCCCGTCGCTACGAGCAGTACTTC
NA,TRBJ2-7,TRBD2,TRBV30,CAWSVASGRYEQYF,TGTGCCTGGAGTGTAGCTAGCGGGAGATACGAGCAGTACTTC
NA,TRBJ2-1,TRBD1,TRBV19,CASSRESLTGDGEQFF,TGTGCCAGTAGTAGGGAGAGCTTGACAGGGGACGGTGAGCAGTTCTTC
NA,TRBJ1-1,NA,TRBV3-1/TRBV3-2,CASSQDPYTEAFF,TGTGCCAGCAGCCAAGATCCATACACTGAAGCTTTCTTT
NA,TRBJ2-5,TRBD1,TRBV5-1,CASSYQGQQQETQYF,TGCGCCAGCAGCTACCAGGGACAGCAACAAGAGACCCAGTACTTC
NA,TRBJ2-3,TRBD2,TRBV20-1,CSASKRTSGQLRSTDTQYF,TGCAGTGCTAGTAAGAGGACTAGCGGGCAATTACGCAGCACAGATACGCAGTATTTT
few,TRBJ2-1,TRBD1,TRBV24-1,CATSDPGQGINEQFF,TGTGCCACCAGTGACCCGGGACAGGGAATCAATGAGCAGTTCTTC
NA,TRBJ2-7,NA,TRBV18,CASSADTSYEQYF,TGTGCCAGCTCCGCGGACACCTCCTACGAGCAGTACTTC
once,TRBJ1-2,TRBD1,TRBV19,CASSMGDRVRGYTF,TGTGCCAGTAGTATGGGGGACAGGGTTCGTGGCTACACCTTC
NA,TRBJ2-1,NA,TRBV18,CASSPTSSYNEQFF,TGTGCCAGCTCACCGACTAGCTCCTACAATGAGCAGTTCTTC
NA,TRBJ2-1,TRBD2,TRBV11-2,CASSLGLAGYNEQFF,TGTGCCAGCAGCCTCGGACTAGCGGGGTACAATGAGCAGTTCTTC
NA,TRBJ2-7,NA,TRBV9,CASSQGIPTGSEQYF,TGTGCCAGCAGTCAAGGAATCCCCACGGGATCCGAGCAGTACTTC
NA,TRBJ2-3,TRBD2,TRBV2,CASSAGLALIYTQYF,TGTGCCAGCAGTGCGGGACTAGCGTTGATATATACGCAGTATTTT
NA,TRBJ2-2,TRBD1,TRBV9,CASSARQGGHTGELFF,TGTGCCAGCAGCGCCAGACAGGGGGGCCACACCGGGGAGCTGTTTTTT
NA,TRBJ2-6,NA,TRBV5-1,CASSTAGANVLTF,TGCGCCAGCAGCACAGCTGGGGCCAACGTCCTGACTTTC
NA,TRBJ2-7,NA,TRBV10-3,CAISEARGIDEQYF,TGTGCCATCAGTGAGGCTAGGGGGATCGACGAGCAGTACTTC
few,TRBJ2-7,NA,TRBV9,CASSIQGYEQYF,TGTGCCAGCAGCATACAGGGCTACGAGCAGTACTTC
NA,TRBJ2-5,NA,TRBV25-1,CASSESLRRETQYF,TGTGCCAGCAGTGAATCGCTCAGAAGAGAGACCCAGTACTTC
NA,TRBJ2-6,TRBD1,TRBV4-2,CASSQDLRTGWQPGANVLTF,TGTGCCAGCAGCCAAGATCTGAGGACAGGGTGGCAACCTGGGGCCAACGTCCTGACTTTC
NA,TRBJ1-5,NA,TRBV7-2,CASSAVDQPQHF,TGTGCCAGCAGCGCGGTGGATCAGCCCCAGCATTTT
many,TRBJ1-1,TRBD1,TRBV2,CASSEEGAYRWNTEAFF,TGTGCCAGCAGTGAAGAGGGGGCGTACCGGTGGAACACTGAAGCTTTCTTT
few,TRBJ1-1,NA,TRBV29-1,CSVPTGLGGTEAFF,TGCAGCGTACCGACGGGCCTAGGGGGCACTGAAGCTTTCTTT
NA,TRBJ2-7,NA,TRBV28,CASSSGRGYEQYF,TGTGCCAGCAGTTCCGGCAGGGGTTACGAGCAGTACTTC
NA,TRBJ1-2,NA,TRBV27,CASSLFPGADGYTF,TGTGCCAGCAGTTTGTTCCCAGGTGCTGATGGCTACACCTTC
NA,TRBJ1-2,NA,TRBV27,CASSTLTGNYGYTF,TGTGCCAGCAGTACCCTGACAGGCAACTATGGCTACACCTTC
NA,TRBJ2-1,NA,TRBV20-1,CSASITDNEQFF,TGCAGTGCTAGTATTACGGACAATGAGCAGTTCTTC